A single sample gave rise to the 31 T cell receptor beta chains below, sequenced in a study of T cell responses to AZD1222 COVID-19 vaccine. TCRdb keeps only in-frame clones here, not all; method: immunoSEQ multiplex PCR. The data contain 150,000 to 200,000 clones, roughly nine tenths of them singletons. The sequencing here drew on peripheral blood, taken on day 0 of AZD1222 vaccination. The receptors were gathered from an adult in good health.

The genes are TRBV6-5 and TRBJ1-4; no firm D call. The germline V gene encodes CDR1 MNHEY and CDR2 SVGAGI. The CDR3 is made up of 13 amino acids. The V gene lost 8 bases and the J gene lost 5 bases, with 12 bases spanning the gap. CDR3 in amino acids: CASQQTLNEKLFF. The DNA for the CDR3 is TGTGCCAGCCAACAGACCTTGAATGAAAAACTGTTTTTT.

The J gene is TRBJ2-5, the V gene TRBV7-2; 13 bases are a match to TRBD2. Germline values: CDR1 SGHTA, CDR2 FQGNSA. V was clipped by 5 bases and J by 5 bases; unmatched bases: 5. The length of the CDR3 is 15 residues. In DNA form, the CDR3 reads TGTGCCAGCAGCGCTGGACTAGCGGGAGTGGAGACCCAGTACTTC. Translating it yields CASSAGLAGVETQYF. The variable domain in full, completed from reference TRBV7-2 and TRBJ2-5, reads GAGVSQSPSNKVTEKGKDVELRCDPISGHTALYWYRQSLGQGLEFLIYFQGNSAPDKSGLPSDRFSAERTGGSVSTLTIQRTQQEDSAVYLCASSAGLAGVETQYFGPGTRLLVL.

This clone was seen only once. The CDR3 loop reads CASSPDKPNQPQHF. CDR3 nucleotides: TGCGCCAGCAGCCCGGACAAGCCCAATCAGCCCCAGCATTTT. V and J are TRBV5-1 and TRBJ1-5, with D maybe TRBD1 (5 bases). The CDR3 consists of 14 residues. Germline V CDR1 and CDR2: SGHRS, YFSETQ. The V end lost 4 bases, the J end lost 3 bases, and 11 bases lay between the germline ends.

The V and J genes are TRBV29-1 and TRBJ1-1, with D possibly matching TRBD1 (5 bases). The V gene lost 0 bases and the J gene lost 5 bases, with 16 bases spanning the gap. This CDR3 comprises 15 residues. The germline V gene has CDR1 SQVTM and CDR2 ANQGSEA. CDR3 DNA sequence: TGCAGCGTTGAAGATCTTTGGCAGGGATTTACTGAAGCTTTCTTT. Its protein is CSVEDLWQGFTEAFF.

The chain combines TRBV9 with TRBJ1-6; D unclear. V was pared by 2 bases and J by 10 bases, with 16 bases between. The CDR3 sequence is 15 residues long. The V gene's germline CDR1 is SGDLS and CDR2 YYNGEE. The CDR3 coding sequence is TGTGCCAGCAGCGTTTCGGGTTTGGGGTCCTCACCCCTCCACTTT. Its translation: CASSVSGLGSSPLHF. Full variable domain (outside the CDR3, taken from reference TRBV9 and TRBJ1-6): DSGVTQTPKHLITATGQRVTLRCSPRSGDLSVYWYQQSLDQGLQFLIQYYNGEERAKGNILERFSAQQFPDLHSELNLSSLELGDSALYFCASSVSGLGSSPLHFGNGTRLTVT.

The chain is built from TRBV27 and TRBJ1-2; D unresolved. This CDR3 region has 13 residues. Germline loops: CDR1 MNHEY, CDR2 SMNVEV (reference sequence). V gave up 2 bases and J gave up 4 bases, with 8 bases separating them. The CDR3 nucleotides are TGTGCCAGCAGTTTAATGGAGGGCTATGGCTACACCTTC. The encoded protein is CASSLMEGYGYTF.

The chain couples TRBV30 to TRBJ2-3; D is possibly TRBD2 (5 bases). V was pared by 0 bases and J by 5 bases, with 12 bases between. Per the germline V gene, CDR1 is GTSNPN and CDR2 is SVGIG (reference sequence). This CDR3 spans 14 amino acids. Here the CDR3 reads CAWSVPSNIDTQYF. CDR3 DNA: TGTGCCTGGAGTGTCCCTAGCAACATAGATACGCAGTATTTT.

The chain uses TRBV10-1 and TRBJ1-5; D gene uncertain. CDR1 and CDR2 from the germline V gene are WNHNN and SYGVQD (reference sequence). The CDR3 sequence is 13 residues long. The V end lost 2 bases, the J end lost 7 bases, and 9 bases lay between the germline ends. CDR3 in DNA: TGCGCCAGCAGTGAGGCAGGTAACCAGCCCCAGCATTTT. Protein product: CASSEAGNQPQHF.

The chain couples TRBV9 to TRBJ1-6; D gene ambiguous. Germline values: CDR1 SGDLS, CDR2 YYNGEE. This CDR3 has 14 amino acids. V lost 4 bases, J lost 11 bases, and 16 bases lay in between. CDR3 region: CASSPAHGETPLHF. The CDR3 DNA reads TGTGCCAGCAGCCCCGCCCACGGGGAGACACCCCTCCACTTT. Based on the CDR3 plus reference TRBV9 and TRBJ1-6, the full variable domain is DSGVTQTPKHLITATGQRVTLRCSPRSGDLSVYWYQQSLDQGLQFLIQYYNGEERAKGNILERFSAQQFPDLHSELNLSSLELGDSALYFCASSPAHGETPLHFGNGTRLTVT.

The chain is built from TRBV15 and TRBJ2-2; D gene unclear. CDR3 length: 15 amino acids. Germline-derived CDR1 and CDR2 are LNHNV and YYDKDF (reference sequence). V lost 1 base to trimming and J lost 0 bases, with 6 bases between them. The CDR3 DNA is TGTGCCACCAGCAGAGGCTCTGCGAACACCGGGGAGCTGTTTTTT. This codes for CATSRGSANTGELFF.

The rearrangement links TRBV6-2 or TRBV6-3 to TRBJ1-4; possible D gene TRBD1, 5 bases. This CDR3 is 14 amino acids long. Between the trimmed V and J ends, which lost 4 bases and 8 bases, there was a span of 14 bases. Looked up from germline, CDR1 is MNHEY and CDR2 is SVGEGT. CDR3 sequence reads: CASSWRGYGEKLFF. The DNA for the CDR3 is TGTGCCAGCAGTTGGCGGGGGTACGGCGAAAAACTGTTTTTT.

The genes are TRBV30 and TRBJ1-1, with TRBD1 matching over 9 bases. The germline CDR1 and CDR2 sequences are GTSNPN and SVGIG (reference sequence). The ends lost 5 bases at V and 0 bases at J; junction bases unmatched: 4. The CDR3 loop spans 14 amino acids. CDR3 in amino acids: CAWATGGLNTEAFF. Written as DNA, the CDR3 is TGTGCCTGGGCTACAGGGGGCTTGAACACTGAAGCTTTCTTT.

The chain combines TRBV19 with TRBJ1-6, with D unresolved. The CDR3 has 14 residues. Germline assignment: CDR1 LNHDA and CDR2 SQIVND (reference sequence). V was pared by 3 bases and J by 5 bases, with 8 bases between. CDR3 DNA sequence: TGTGCCAGTAGTATGGTGGGGAATAATTCACCCCTCCACTTT. It yields the protein CASSMVGNNSPLHF.

The V gene is TRBV24-1, the J gene TRBJ1-1, with TRBD1 matching 7 bases. V dropped 7 bases and J dropped 6; count of bases not matched to a gene: 10. CDR1 is KGHDR and CDR2 is SFDVKD in the germline V gene. The CDR3 is made up of 14 amino acids. CDR3 sequence reads: CATRGSGGAPEAFF. DNA for the CDR3: TGTGCCACCAGGGGGTCAGGGGGGGCCCCTGAAGCTTTCTTT.

This chain connects TRBV5-1 to TRBJ1-1; TRBD1 matches 8 bases. CDR1 is SGHRS, CDR2 YFSETQ, per germline. V lost 3 bases, J lost 8 bases, and 6 bases stayed unmatched. This CDR3 is 13 amino acids long. The CDR3, as DNA: TGCGCCAGCAGCTGGACAGGGAGGGGGGAAGCTTTCTTT. Translated: CASSWTGRGEAFF.

The V and J genes are TRBV4-1 and TRBJ2-3, with TRBD2 identical over 16 bases. The CDR3 sequence is 19 residues long. Germline loops: CDR1 MGHRA, CDR2 YSYEKL. Trimming at V came to 1 base and at J to 1 base, leaving 5 bases not matched to a gene. The DNA for the CDR3 is TGCGCCAGCAGCCAAGCGGGACTAGCGGGAGGGGGTGGCACAGATACGCAGTATTTT. Protein: CASSQAGLAGGGGTDTQYF.

This clone was picked up a small number of times. The V gene is TRBV6-2 or TRBV6-3, the J gene TRBJ1-1; 8 positions match TRBD1. With 3 bases clipped from V and 4 bases from J, the junction kept 10 bases outside the gene matches. This CDR3 has 16 residues. Germline CDR1 and CDR2: MNHEY and SVGEGT. The CDR3 sequence: CASSYRRGQALTEAFF. As DNA, the CDR3 is TGTGCCAGCAGTTATAGGCGGGGACAGGCACTCACTGAAGCTTTCTTT.

The J gene is TRBJ1-2, the V gene TRBV28, with D perhaps TRBD1 (6 bases). The germline V gene encodes CDR1 MDHEN and CDR2 SYDVKM. The CDR3 is 16 residues long. V was shortened by 4 bases and J by 1 base, with 16 bases between the two germline ends. The CDR3 nucleotides read TGTGCCAGCAGTTCTGGGGCGGGGGGCCTTAACTATGGCTACACCTTC. This gives the protein CASSSGAGGLNYGYTF.

J is TRBJ1-2 and V is TRBV19, with 7 bases lining up with TRBD1. Germline V lookup: CDR1 LNHDA, CDR2 SQIVND (reference sequence). The CDR3 spans 16 residues. Trimming removed 2 bases from V and 7 bases from J; junction bases left unmatched: 13. In nucleotides, the CDR3 is TGTGCCAGTAGTATATCCTTTCGACAGGGCAAGTCTGGCTACACCTTC. Translated: CASSISFRQGKSGYTF.

The CDR3 sequence is CASSIDPSSYGYTF. DNA for the CDR3: TGTGCCAGTAGTATAGATCCCAGTTCCTATGGCTACACCTTC. The chain is built from TRBV19 and TRBJ1-2; D is ambiguous. V shed 0 bases and J shed 4 bases, with 9 bases lying between them. From germline, CDR1 is LNHDA and CDR2 SQIVND (reference sequence). The CDR3 runs to 14 residues.

The chain is built from TRBV6-5 and TRBJ2-1; D remains unclear. Trimming took 7 bases from V and 5 from J, leaving 15 bases between them. CDR1 MNHEY and CDR2 SVGAGI come from the germline V gene. This CDR3 region has 14 residues. The CDR3 nucleotides read TGTGCCAGCACCGATGTCGGCAAGAACAATGAGCAGTTCTTC. Translated: CASTDVGKNNEQFF.

The V gene is TRBV5-5, the J gene TRBJ1-3; tentative D call: TRBD1 (5 bases). Germline V CDR1 and CDR2: SGHKS, YYEKEE (reference sequence). Trimming removed 4 bases from V and 4 bases from J, with 18 bases in between. The CDR3 spans 16 residues. This chain's CDR3 is CASSLDSLSSGNTIYF. The CDR3 coding sequence is TGTGCCAGCAGCCTCGACAGTCTCTCTTCCGGAAACACCATATATTTT.

The chain uses TRBV18 and TRBJ2-6; weak D call: TRBD1 (6 bases). CDR3 size: 18 residues. Looked up from germline, CDR1 is KGHSH and CDR2 is LQKENI. V lost 3 bases, J lost 0 bases, and 15 bases lay in between. CDR3 nucleotide sequence: TGTGCCAGCTCACCGAGGGGGAAGGGCAACTCTGGGGCCAACGTCCTGACTTTC. Residues: CASSPRGKGNSGANVLTF.

This clone came up once. V is TRBV29-1 and J is TRBJ1-2; D is unresolved. Trimming removed 3 bases at V and 8 bases at J, with 22 bases between. The CDR3 length is 15 residues. CDR1 is SQVTM and CDR2 is ANQGSEA in the germline V gene. CDR3 bases: TGCAGCGTTGAGATACGTGGCAGCACCGCAGAGGGCTACACCTTC. Its translation: CSVEIRGSTAEGYTF.

The chain is built from TRBV27 and TRBJ1-5; maybe TRBD1 (5 bases). The germline V and J ends were trimmed by 5 bases and 11 bases, with 16 bases remaining between them. The CDR3 consists of 13 residues. In germline, CDR1 is MNHEY, CDR2 SMNVEV (reference sequence). The chain's CDR3 is CASSLNRDVSQHF. The CDR3 nucleotides read TGTGCCAGCAGTCTCAATCGGGACGTATCCCAGCATTTT.

The chain employs TRBV30 and TRBJ2-3; D unclear. This CDR3 comprises 11 residues. Germline values: CDR1 GTSNPN, CDR2 SVGIG (reference sequence). V was pared by 7 bases and J by 4 bases, with 9 bases between. CDR3 loop: CASSLPDTQYF. Written as DNA, the CDR3 is TGTGCCTCCTCACTACCAGATACGCAGTATTTT.

The gene calls are TRBV3-1 (or the pseudogene TRBV3-2) and TRBJ1-2; unclear D gene. The CDR3 is 16 amino acids. Germline CDR1 LGHDT, CDR2 YNNKEL (reference sequence). V shed 2 bases and J shed 3 bases, with 16 bases lying between them. CDR3 nucleotides: TGTGCCAGCAGCCAACTTCAGCCCCGAGGGTACTATGGCTACACCTTC. It yields the protein CASSQLQPRGYYGYTF.

This rearrangement joins TRBV6-5 to TRBJ1-4, with D tentatively TRBD1 (5 bases). The V and J ends lost 7 bases and 8 bases respectively, with 20 bases between them. The CDR3 is 15 amino acids. Germline V CDR1 and CDR2: MNHEY, SVGAGI. The CDR3 DNA is TGTGCCAGCACTTTAGGGTCGGCGGGGGAGGAAAAACTGTTTTTT. Translated, it gives CASTLGSAGEEKLFF.

The V call is TRBV19, the J call TRBJ1-5; D might be TRBD1 (6 bases). CDR1 LNHDA and CDR2 SQIVND come from the germline V gene (reference sequence). The V gene lost 10 bases and the J gene lost 7 bases, with 17 bases spanning the gap. This CDR3 is 13 amino acids long. CDR3 DNA: TGTGCCACCCATGGCAGGGGAAGCCAGCCCCAGCATTTT. Protein product: CATHGRGSQPQHF.

The rearrangement uses TRBV5-1 and TRBJ2-3; maybe TRBD1 (7 bases). CDR3 length: 16 amino acids. Trimming removed 5 bases at V and 4 bases at J, with 20 bases between. Germline V gives CDR1 SGHRS, CDR2 YFSETQ. The CDR3 DNA follows: TGCGCCAGCAGTCCAGAAAGGACAGGAGGGGCAGATACGCAGTATTTT. It translates to CASSPERTGGADTQYF. The full variable domain, rest sourced from reference TRBV5-1 and TRBJ2-3, is KAGVTQTPRYLIKTRGQQVTLSCSPISGHRSVSWYQQTPGQGLQFLFEYFSETQRNKGNFPGRFSGRQFSNSRSEMNVSTLELGDSALYLCASSPERTGGADTQYFGPGTRLTVL.

The chain joins TRBV14 to TRBJ1-3; D call uncertain. The CDR3 covers 16 residues. Deletions cut 2 bases from V and 0 bases from J, with 11 bases between. The germline gives CDR1 SGHDN, CDR2 FVKESK. The DNA of the CDR3 is TGTGCCAGCAGCCAACAAATGGAGAGCTCTGGAAACACCATATATTTT. Its protein is CASSQQMESSGNTIYF. Using reference TRBV14 and TRBJ1-3 for the parts outside the CDR3, the full variable domain is EAGVTQFPSHSVIEKGQTVTLRCDPISGHDNLYWYRRVMGKEIKFLLHFVKESKQDESGMPNNRFLAERTGGTYSTLKVQPAELEDSGVYFCASSQQMESSGNTIYFGEGSWLTVV.